The TCR beta chain under discussion was sequenced for a study of blood T cells in healthy people across ages. For every donor, a draw yielded roughly 10 milliliters of peripheral blood. From germline, CDR1 is MNHEY and CDR2 SMNVEV (reference sequence). The trim removed 5 bases at V and 0 bases at J, leaving 13 bases unmatched. CDR3 length: 17 amino acids. Then a second PCR, running roughly 6 to 12 cycles, was carried out with a sample-barcoded 5' primer and a J-beta primer mix. Tags on each cDNA molecule came from a template-switch adaptor with 12 random nucleotides. TCRdb reprocessed the 5' RACE reads with MiXCR, giving one entry per CDR3 protein. The sample contains just over 1 million distinct CDR3 sequences, roughly 45% of which appear only once.

The chain is built from TRBV27 and TRBJ2-7, with 7 bases aligning to TRBD1. What was sequenced was blood. This receptor was identified in a woman aged 60-75 years in good health. The CDR3 spells CASSNDPGTGDSYEQYF. CDR3 DNA sequence: TGTGCCAGCAGTAACGACCCGGGAACAGGGGACTCCTACGAGCAGTACTTC.